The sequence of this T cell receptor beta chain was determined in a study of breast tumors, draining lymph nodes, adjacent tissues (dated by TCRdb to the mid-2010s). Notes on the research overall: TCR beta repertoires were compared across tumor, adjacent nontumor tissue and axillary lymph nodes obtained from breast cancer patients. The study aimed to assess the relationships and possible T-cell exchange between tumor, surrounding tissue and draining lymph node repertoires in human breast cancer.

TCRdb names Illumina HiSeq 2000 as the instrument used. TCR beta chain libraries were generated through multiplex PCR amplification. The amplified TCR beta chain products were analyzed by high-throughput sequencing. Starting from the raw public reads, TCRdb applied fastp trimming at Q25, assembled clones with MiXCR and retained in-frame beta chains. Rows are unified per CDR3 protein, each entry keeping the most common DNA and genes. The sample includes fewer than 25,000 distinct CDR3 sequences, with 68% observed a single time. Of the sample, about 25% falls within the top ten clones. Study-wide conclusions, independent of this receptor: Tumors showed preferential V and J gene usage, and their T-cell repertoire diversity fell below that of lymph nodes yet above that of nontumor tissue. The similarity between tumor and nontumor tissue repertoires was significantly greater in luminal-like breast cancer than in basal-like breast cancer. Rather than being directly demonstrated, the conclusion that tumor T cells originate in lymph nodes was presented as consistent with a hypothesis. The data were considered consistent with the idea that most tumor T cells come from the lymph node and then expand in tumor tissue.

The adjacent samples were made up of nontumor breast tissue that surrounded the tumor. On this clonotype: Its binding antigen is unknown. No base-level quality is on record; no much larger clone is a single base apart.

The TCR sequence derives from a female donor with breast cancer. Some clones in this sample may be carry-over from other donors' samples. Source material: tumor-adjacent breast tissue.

The CDR3 sequence is CASTPGQGTYEQYF. The sequence in DNA is TGTGCCAGCACCCCGGGACAGGGGACCTACGAGCAGTACTTC. The rearrangement combines TRBV6-5 with TRBJ2-7; 10 junctional bases match TRBD1. From its cysteine to its phenylalanine, the CDR3 spans 14 amino acids. Just CDR3 DNA is preserved here, 42 bases in frame from base 1. Taken from the germline V gene, the CDR1 and CDR2 loops are MNHEY and SVGAGI. The germline V end is reduced by 7 bases and the J end by 2 bases; junction bases left unmatched: 5.